This T cell receptor beta chain came from a study of early T cells in non-severe SARS-CoV-2 infection. Whole-study context: Sequencing of bulk RNA from unsorted whole blood was done, without chain pairing.

J lost 4 bases, V lost 1 base, and 9 bases had no gene match. Germline CDR1 and CDR2: GTSNPN and SVGIG (reference sequence). This CDR3 has 16 residues. General study points: Matches to VDJdb favored anti-spike CD8 responses and missed private and CD4 specificities.

Unique molecular identifiers were added to individual cDNA molecules. TCRdb itself ran the 5' RACE reads through MiXCR, one entry per CDR3 protein. Here the sample spans fewer than 80,000 distinct CDR3 sequences, approximately 13% being singletons. This clonotype has a handful of counts. Its antigen is undetermined. This receptor was identified in an adult who was a healthcare worker with PCR-confirmed SARS-CoV-2 infection or an uninfected control (not recorded which). This chain joins TRBV30 and TRBJ1-5; 8 nucleotides line up with TRBD1. Sequenced input: whole blood. The CDR3 protein is CAWSATQTGVNQPQHF. DNA for the CDR3: TGTGCCTGGAGTGCCACGCAGACAGGGGTAAATCAGCCCCAGCATTTT.